In this sample, the clone carrying this T cell receptor beta chain turned up many times. Its antigen remains unknown. Graves' hyperthyroidism showing no ophthalmopathy progression within 18 months was considered stable. Patients showing uncontrolled infection, other autoimmune disease, pregnancy or lactation were ineligible. The entry originates in a study of T cells in Graves' hyperthyroidism and ophthalmopathy. The TCR beta CDR3 regions underwent amplification using RNA transcripts as the source. The TCR CDR3 first-round RT-PCR relied on the HTBI primer set. TCRdb reprocessed the multiplex PCR reads with MiXCR, giving one entry per CDR3 protein. This table has around 520,000 distinct CDR3 sequences, 13% to 15% appearing once. Study-level points and caveats: Stable hyperthyroidism was told apart from ophthalmopathy by a model built on 13 V-J features.

Sequences were obtained from blood. The receptor was derived from a woman aged 18-29 years with Graves' hyperthyroidism.

The DNA for the CDR3 is TGTGCCAGCAGCCGCCTAGACCGTGCCGACAATGAGCAGTTCTTC. Its protein product is CASSRLDRADNEQFF. This rearrangement joins TRBV7-2 to TRBJ2-1; D gene unclear. The CDR3 sequence is 15 residues long. Germline CDR1 SGHTA, CDR2 FQGNSA. V was cut by 5 bases and J by 5 bases, with 16 bases left in between.